Included here is one T cell receptor beta chain sequence, with context. The antigen remains undetermined. Germline CDR1 is MDHEN and CDR2 is SYDVKM. Unmatched junction bases numbered 3, after V lost 5 bases and J lost 2 bases. The CDR3 runs to 14 residues. The data are from a study of blood T cells in healthy people across ages. Study results and limitations: There was a strong correlation between TCR beta diversity and naive T cell percentage.

The use of a sample-barcoded 5' primer and a J-beta primer mix characterized a second PCR of roughly 7 to 12 cycles. A tag from a template-switch adaptor with 12 random nucleotides marked each cDNA molecule. MiXCR, run by TCRdb on the 5' RACE reads, gives a single entry per CDR3 protein. The table records 1.5 million to 2 million distinct CDR3 sequences, 28% of them present only once. Sequencing was performed on blood. The receptor comes from a woman in her twenties or thirties in good health. The chain is built from TRBV28 and TRBJ2-1; 7 bases are a match to TRBD1. The DNA for the CDR3 is TGTGCCAGCAGTGCCCAGGGGGCCTACAATGAGCAGTTCTTC. This gives the protein CASSAQGAYNEQFF.